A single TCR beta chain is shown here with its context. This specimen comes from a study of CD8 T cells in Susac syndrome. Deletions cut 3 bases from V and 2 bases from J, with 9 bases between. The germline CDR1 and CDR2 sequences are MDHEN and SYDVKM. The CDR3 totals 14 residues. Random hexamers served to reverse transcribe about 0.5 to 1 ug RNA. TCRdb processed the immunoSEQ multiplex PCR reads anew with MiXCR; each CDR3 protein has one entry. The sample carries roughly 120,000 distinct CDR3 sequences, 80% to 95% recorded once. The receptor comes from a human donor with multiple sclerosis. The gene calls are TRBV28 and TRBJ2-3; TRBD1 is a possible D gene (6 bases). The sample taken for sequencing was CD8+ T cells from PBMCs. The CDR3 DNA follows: TGTGCCAGCAGTTTGAGGGGGTACACAGATACGCAGTATTTT. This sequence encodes CASSLRGYTDTQYF.